These 8 T cell receptor beta chains were sequenced from one sample in a study of T-cell memory formation after mild COVID-19. TCRdb passed the 5' RACE reads through MiXCR, listing each CDR3 protein once. Among 250,000 or so distinct CDR3 sequences listed, over 9% were seen once. The sample taken for sequencing was PBMCs or a T cell subset sorted from them (not recorded which). The receptors were sampled from a man aged 18 to 30 who had mild COVID-19 (a few samples of this study predate the infection). Cell type and time point are not known.

This clonotype showed up just a few times. J is TRBJ2-1 and V is TRBV11-3; maybe TRBD2 (6 bases). The germline V gene encodes CDR1 SGHNT and CDR2 YENEEA. V shed 4 bases and J shed 7 bases, with 14 bases lying between them. The CDR3 sequence is 14 residues long. The CDR3 protein is CASSSEGTVNEQFF. For the CDR3, the DNA is TGTGCCAGCAGCTCCGAGGGGACTGTGAATGAGCAGTTCTTC.

This clonotype was detected a few times. The chain is built from TRBV12-3 or TRBV12-4 and TRBJ1-1; weak D call: TRBD1 (5 bases). This CDR3 contains 14 residues. The V gene lost 6 bases and the J gene lost 1 base, with 12 bases spanning the gap. CDR3 residues: CASSKRGRNTEAFF. Written as DNA, the CDR3 is TGTGCCAGCAGCAAGCGGGGGAGGAACACTGAAGCTTTCTTT.

The CDR3 coding sequence is TGTGCCAGCAGCCAAGAATGGATAAGGGGGACAGGGAGTAGAAACACCATATATTTT. Translated, it gives CASSQEWIRGTGSRNTIYF. The chain employs TRBV4-2 and TRBJ1-3; TRBD1 matches 9 bases. CDR1 is LGHNA, CDR2 YNFKEQ, per germline. There are 19 residues in the CDR3. The ends lost 0 bases at V and 5 bases at J; junction bases unmatched: 14.

The chain couples TRBV7-8 to TRBJ1-5; D is uncertain. CDR3 length: 13 residues. Germline values: CDR1 SGHVS, CDR2 FQNEAQ. The V end was cut by 3 bases, the J end by 6 bases, with 9 bases between. For the CDR3, the DNA is TGTGCCAGCAGCTTTTCGTACGTTCAGCCCCAGCATTTT. This translates into CASSFSYVQPQHF. Using reference TRBV7-8 and TRBJ1-5 for the parts outside the CDR3, the full variable domain is GAGVSQSPRYKVAKRGQDVALRCDPISGHVSLFWYQQALGQGPEFLTYFQNEAQLDKSGLPSDRFFAERPEGSVSTLKIQRTQQEDSAVYLCASSFSYVQPQHFGDGTRLSIL.

This clonotype came up a few times. V is TRBV6-5 and J is TRBJ1-2; D is possibly TRBD1 (5 bases). CDR3 length: 14 residues. The germline V and J ends were trimmed by 4 bases and 8 bases, with 17 bases remaining between them. Germline CDR1 and CDR2: MNHEY and SVGAGI. The CDR3 here is CASSSKGRVKGYTF. The CDR3 nucleotides read TGTGCCAGCAGTTCTAAGGGCAGGGTGAAAGGCTACACCTTC.

This clonotype has only a few counts. This chain connects TRBV4-1 to TRBJ2-6; 7 bases agree with TRBD1. V gave up 2 bases and J gave up 12 bases; unmatched junction bases: 7. The CDR3 contains 14 residues. The germline V gene encodes CDR1 MGHRA and CDR2 YSYEKL. The CDR3 protein is CASSQPGQLTVLTF. The CDR3 region has the DNA TGCGCCAGCAGCCAACCGGGACAGCTAACCGTCCTGACTTTC.

The chain employs TRBV28 and TRBJ1-4; D perhaps matches TRBD1 (5 bases). V gave up 10 bases and J gave up 8 bases, with 26 bases separating them. Germline V lookup: CDR1 MDHEN, CDR2 SYDVKM. The CDR3 covers 16 residues. The CDR3 sequence is CATDPSTWGREEKLFF. The CDR3, as DNA: TGTGCCACCGACCCTTCAACGTGGGGACGGGAAGAAAAACTGTTTTTT.

In its sample, this clonotype was seen a few times. The gene calls are TRBV29-1 and TRBJ2-5; D might be TRBD1 or TRBD2, each matching 6 bases. V was shortened by 4 bases and J by 1 base, with 10 bases between the two germline ends. This CDR3 is 13 amino acids long. The germline V gene has CDR1 SQVTM and CDR2 ANQGSEA. The CDR3 reads CSVARGGQETQYF. CDR3 nucleotide sequence: TGCAGCGTTGCCAGGGGAGGCCAAGAGACCCAGTACTTC.